The present entry profiles one T cell receptor (beta chain) with its context. V dropped 3 bases and J dropped 9 bases, with 12 bases sitting between them. CDR3 size: 14 residues. CDR1 SEHNR and CDR2 FQNEAQ come from the germline V gene (reference sequence). This sample was included in a study of control samples from healthy donors and cancer patients. Profiling relied on immunoSEQ multiplex PCR, and the TCRdb table lists in-frame clones only, not all of them. The data hold approximately 150,000 clones, with nearly 90% observed a single time. The V gene is TRBV7-9, the J gene TRBJ1-6, with D maybe TRBD1 (5 bases). Input material: PBMCs. The receptor was isolated from a man aged 45-65 years with head and neck cancer. This chain's CDR3 is CASSFSGVRSPLHF. In DNA form, the CDR3 reads TGTGCCAGCAGCTTTTCGGGGGTACGTTCACCCCTCCACTTT.